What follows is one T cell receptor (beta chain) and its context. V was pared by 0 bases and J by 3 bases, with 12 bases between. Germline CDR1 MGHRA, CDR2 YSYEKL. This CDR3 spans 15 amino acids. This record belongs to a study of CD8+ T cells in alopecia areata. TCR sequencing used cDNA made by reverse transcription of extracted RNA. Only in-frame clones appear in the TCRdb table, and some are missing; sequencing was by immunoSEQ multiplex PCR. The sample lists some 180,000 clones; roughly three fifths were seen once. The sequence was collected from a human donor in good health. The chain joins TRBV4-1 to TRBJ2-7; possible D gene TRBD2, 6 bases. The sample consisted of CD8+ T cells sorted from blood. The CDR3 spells CASSQELGGLYEQYF. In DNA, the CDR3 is TGCGCCAGCAGCCAAGAATTAGGAGGGCTCTACGAGCAGTACTTC.